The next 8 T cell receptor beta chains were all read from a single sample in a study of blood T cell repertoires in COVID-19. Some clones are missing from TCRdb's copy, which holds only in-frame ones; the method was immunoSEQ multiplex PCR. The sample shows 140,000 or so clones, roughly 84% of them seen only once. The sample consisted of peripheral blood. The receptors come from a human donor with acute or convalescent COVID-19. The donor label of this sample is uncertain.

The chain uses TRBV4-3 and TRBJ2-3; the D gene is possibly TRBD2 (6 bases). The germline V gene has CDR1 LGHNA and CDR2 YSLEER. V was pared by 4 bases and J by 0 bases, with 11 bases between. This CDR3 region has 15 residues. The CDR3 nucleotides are TGCGCCAGCAGCCGCGGGGCACGGAGCACAGATACGCAGTATTTT. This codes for CASSRGARSTDTQYF.

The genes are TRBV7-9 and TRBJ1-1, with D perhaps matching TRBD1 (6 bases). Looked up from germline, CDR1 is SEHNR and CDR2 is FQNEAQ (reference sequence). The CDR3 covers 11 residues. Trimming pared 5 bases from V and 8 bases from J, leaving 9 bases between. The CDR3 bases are TGTGCCAGCAGCCGCGACAGGGAAGCTTTCTTT. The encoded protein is CASSRDREAFF.

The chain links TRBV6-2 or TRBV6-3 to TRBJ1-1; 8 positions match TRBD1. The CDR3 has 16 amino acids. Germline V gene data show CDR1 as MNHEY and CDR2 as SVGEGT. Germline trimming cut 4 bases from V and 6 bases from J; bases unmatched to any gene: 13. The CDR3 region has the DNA TGTGCCAGCAGTTCCCAGACGGGACAGGTAAACCCTGAAGCTTTCTTT. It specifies CASSSQTGQVNPEAFF.

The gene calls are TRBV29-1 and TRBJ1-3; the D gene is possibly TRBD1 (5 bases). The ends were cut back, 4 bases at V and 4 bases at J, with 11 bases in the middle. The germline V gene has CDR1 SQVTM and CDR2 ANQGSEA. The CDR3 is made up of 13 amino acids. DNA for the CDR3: TGCAGCGTTGTAAGGCAGGGAGGAAACACCATATATTTT. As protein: CSVVRQGGNTIYF.

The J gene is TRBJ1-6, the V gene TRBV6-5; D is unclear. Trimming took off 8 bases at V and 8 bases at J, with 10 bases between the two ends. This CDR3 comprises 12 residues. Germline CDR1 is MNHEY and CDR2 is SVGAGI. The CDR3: CASAPSDSPLHF. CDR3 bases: TGTGCCAGCGCCCCGAGTGATTCACCCCTCCACTTT.

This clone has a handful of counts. Here the CDR3 DNA reads TGTGCCAGCAGTTTTAGGGGACAGCTCTCGAACACTGAAGCTTTCTTT. This encodes CASSFRGQLSNTEAFF. This rearrangement joins TRBV28 to TRBJ1-1, with 7 bases fitting TRBD1. The CDR3 consists of 16 residues. V lost 3 bases, J lost 1 base, and 8 bases stayed unmatched. Germline V gives CDR1 MDHEN, CDR2 SYDVKM.

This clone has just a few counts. CDR3 nucleotides: TGTGCCAGCAGCCGTACAGGGAACTATGGCTACACCTTC. As protein: CASSRTGNYGYTF. V is TRBV7-9 and J is TRBJ1-2; perhaps TRBD1 as D (6 bases). V shed 5 bases and J shed 2 bases, with 9 bases lying between them. This CDR3 has 13 residues. CDR1 and CDR2 from the germline V gene are SEHNR and FQNEAQ (reference sequence).

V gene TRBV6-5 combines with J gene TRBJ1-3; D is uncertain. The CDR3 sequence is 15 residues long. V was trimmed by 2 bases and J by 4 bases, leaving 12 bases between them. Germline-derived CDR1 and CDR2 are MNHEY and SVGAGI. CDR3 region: CASSYASYSGNTIYF. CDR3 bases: TGTGCCAGCAGTTACGCCTCCTATTCAGGAAACACCATATATTTT.